A selection of T cell receptor beta chains follows, all from one sample in a study of T cells of healthy individuals. TCRdb reprocessed the 5' RACE reads via MiXCR and lists one record per CDR3 protein. There are 63,000 or so distinct CDR3 sequences in the sample; roughly 15% occur only once, and about 4.7% lies in the top ten. These receptors originate from a human donor in good health. Each CDR3 is given with its conserved first and last residue. Each record gives: V gene, clone size, J gene, D gene, CDR3 DNA, CDR3 protein. D genes are given only for firm matches. Clone sizes are given selectively: once, few, many, or a class where the clone is expanded.

>TRBV5-1|many|TRBJ2-7|NA
TGCGCCAGCAGCTTGGAGGCGGGGGCCCTCTACGAGCAGTACTTC
CASSLEAGALYEQYF
>TRBV28|many|TRBJ2-7|TRBD2
TGTGCCAGCAGTTTAGCCGGGGGGGGCCTTCCCTACGAGCAGTACTTC
CASSLAGGGLPYEQYF
>TRBV6-1|NA|TRBJ1-5|NA
TGTGCCAGCGCGGATAGGAGCAATCAGCCCCAGCATTTT
CASADRSNQPQHF
>TRBV5-1|many|TRBJ2-7|NA
TGCGCCAGCAGCTTGGGTAAGATCGCCTACGAGCAGTACTTC
CASSLGKIAYEQYF
>TRBV7-9|few|TRBJ1-1|NA
TGTGCCAGCAGCTTAGTCATGAACACTGAAGCTTTCTTT
CASSLVMNTEAFF
>TRBV12-3/TRBV12-4|many|TRBJ1-1|NA
TGTGCCAGCAGTCAAGGCGGATCCGTGAGGACTGAAGCTTTCTTT
CASSQGGSVRTEAFF
>TRBV29-1|NA|TRBJ1-4|NA
TGCAGCGCCAGCCTGGGTGAAAAACTGTTTTTT
CSASLGEKLFF
>TRBV3-1|NA|TRBJ1-6|NA
TGTGCCAGCAGCCAAGAAAGAGGGGCAGTCAGCTCCTATAATTCACCCCTCCACTTT
CASSQERGAVSSYNSPLHF
>TRBV20-1|few|TRBJ2-1|TRBD2
TGCAGTGCTGTGGGACTAGCGGGGGGAAACAATGAGCAGTTCTTC
CSAVGLAGGNNEQFF
>TRBV12-3/TRBV12-4|many|TRBJ2-3|TRBD2
TGTGCCAGCCGGACTAGCGGATCGGGAGATACGCAGTATTTT
CASRTSGSGDTQYF
>TRBV24-1|NA|TRBJ2-2|NA
TGTGCCACCAGTGATTTGCAAAAGGGAACTAACACCGGGGAGCTGTTTTTT
CATSDLQKGTNTGELFF
>TRBV6-2/TRBV6-3|NA|TRBJ2-1|TRBD2
TGTGCCAGCAGTCCTGGGACTATCTCCTACAATGAGCAGTTCTTC
CASSPGTISYNEQFF
>TRBV10-2|many|TRBJ1-5|NA
TGCGCCAGCAGTTCCGAGAATCAGCCCCAGCATTTT
CASSSENQPQHF
>TRBV2|many|TRBJ2-7|TRBD1
TGTGCCAGCAGGAGCGATATGGGACAGGGGGGAGAGCAGTACTTC
CASRSDMGQGGEQYF
>TRBV20-1|many|TRBJ2-2|TRBD2
TGCAGTGCCAGGGCCCCGGGACTAACGAACACCGGGGAGCTGTTTTTT
CSARAPGLTNTGELFF
>TRBV7-6|many|TRBJ1-3|NA
TGTGCCAGCAGCCGCCTAATGGGGCCTGGAAACACCATATATTTT
CASSRLMGPGNTIYF
>TRBV6-5|few|TRBJ1-2|NA
TGTGCCACTGTGCGGGTGAACTATGGCTACACCTTC
CATVRVNYGYTF
>TRBV10-3|NA|TRBJ2-5|TRBD2
TGTGCCGCTTCCGGGACTAGCGGCGAGGAGTACTTC
CAASGTSGEEYF
>TRBV24-1|medium-sized|TRBJ2-5|NA
TGTGCCACCAGTGCCCGGGCAAAAGAGACCCAGTACTTC
CATSARAKETQYF
>TRBV7-9|NA|TRBJ2-1|TRBD1
TGTGCCAGCAGCTTAGAACTTGGGACAGGGTCAACCTACAATGAGCAGTTCTTC
CASSLELGTGSTYNEQFF
>TRBV5-4|many|TRBJ2-7|NA
TGTGCCAGCTCCTTGGACAAGTACGAGCAGTACTTC
CASSLDKYEQYF
>TRBV20-1|many|TRBJ1-5|NA
TGCAGTGTTGTCGGGGGGGGAAATCAGCCCCAGCATTTT
CSVVGGGNQPQHF
>TRBV20-1|once|TRBJ2-1|TRBD1
TGCAGTGCTACCGACAGGGGGCGGAAGGGTGACAATGAGCAGTTCTTC
CSATDRGRKGDNEQFF
>TRBV6-2/TRBV6-3|few|TRBJ1-6|NA
TGTGCCAGCAGTCTTTCTCCCCAGGGTTCGTCACCCCTCCACTTT
CASSLSPQGSSPLHF
>TRBV27|NA|TRBJ2-2|TRBD2
TGTGCCAGCAGTTTGGGAGTAATCCGCGGGGGGATTAACGGGGAGCTGTTTTTT
CASSLGVIRGGINGELFF
>TRBV30|NA|TRBJ1-1|NA
TGTGCCTGGAAGTCGGTCACAGCGAACACTGAAGCTTTCTTT
CAWKSVTANTEAFF
>TRBV30|NA|TRBJ2-3|NA
TGTGCCTGGAGTGTAACAGGGCGCACAGATACGCAGTATTTT
CAWSVTGRTDTQYF
>TRBV29-1|NA|TRBJ1-2|NA
TGCAGCGTTGAACGGGGGAACTATGGCTACACCTTC
CSVERGNYGYTF
>TRBV28|few|TRBJ2-3|NA
TGTGCCAGCCTGCGTCTCCCAGATACGCAGTATTTT
CASLRLPDTQYF
>TRBV11-1|few|TRBJ2-3|NA
TGTGCCAGCAGCCGCGCCATTGGGGTCACAGATACGCAGTATTTT
CASSRAIGVTDTQYF
>TRBV5-1|NA|TRBJ1-1|NA
TGCGCCAGCAGCCCCGACAAGCCCACTGAAGCTTTCTTT
CASSPDKPTEAFF
>TRBV11-2|many|TRBJ2-1|NA
TGTGCCAGCAGCGATATGGACTCTGAGCAGTTCTTC
CASSDMDSEQFF
>TRBV20-1|few|TRBJ1-5|TRBD1
TGCAGTGCTAGTACAGGGGTCAATCAGCCCCAGCATTTT
CSASTGVNQPQHF
>TRBV2|NA|TRBJ1-6|NA
TGTGCCAGCACCGGAGTCGGGGGTTCACCCCTCCACTTT
CASTGVGGSPLHF
>TRBV20-1|few|TRBJ2-3|TRBD2
TGCAGTGCTCGACTAGCGGGATTCTATACGCAGTATTTT
CSARLAGFYTQYF
>TRBV7-2|few|TRBJ1-4|NA
TGTGCCAGCAGATTAACAGGGAATCGGGGTGAAAAACTGTTTTTT
CASRLTGNRGEKLFF
>TRBV27|many|TRBJ1-1|NA
TGTGCCAGCAGTTTAAAGGCCCCAAACCAAGCTTTCTTT
CASSLKAPNQAFF
>TRBV18|many|TRBJ2-1|TRBD2
TGTGCCAGCTCACCACAGGGACGTGGAGGGGAGGGGCAGTTCTTC
CASSPQGRGGEGQFF
>TRBV7-9|many|TRBJ2-3|TRBD2
TGTGCCAGCAGCTCCCAGCGGGGGGCCGCAGATACGCAGTATTTT
CASSSQRGAADTQYF
>TRBV15|many|TRBJ2-3|TRBD1
TGTGCCACCAGCAAATCAGGGGGCTTGGGGGATACGCAGTATTTT
CATSKSGGLGDTQYF
>TRBV12-3/TRBV12-4|few|TRBJ2-7|TRBD1
TGTGCCAGCAGTCGCGGGACAGGTTCCTCCTACGAGCAGTACTTC
CASSRGTGSSYEQYF
>TRBV6-1|few|TRBJ2-2|NA
TGTGCCAGCAGTCTTAAGACTGCGAACACCGGGGAGCTGTTTTTT
CASSLKTANTGELFF
>TRBV20-1|many|TRBJ2-7|TRBD2
TGCAGTGCTCCGCGACTAGCGGGGGGCTACGAGCAGTACTTC
CSAPRLAGGYEQYF
>TRBV20-1|many|TRBJ1-2|NA
TGCAGTGCTAGAGATCTAAAGGAACGTGGCTACACCTTC
CSARDLKERGYTF
>TRBV5-1|NA|TRBJ2-7|TRBD1
TGCGCCAGCAGCAAAGTCCCGGGACAGGGGACCGAGCAGTACTTC
CASSKVPGQGTEQYF
>TRBV7-2|few|TRBJ2-3|NA
TGTGCCAGCAGCTTAGGAGGGACGCGTGGAGATACGCAGTATTTT
CASSLGGTRGDTQYF
>TRBV10-3|few|TRBJ1-5|NA
TGTGCCACCGCTTCGACAGGTGATCAGCCCCAGCATTTT
CATASTGDQPQHF
>TRBV12-3/TRBV12-4|NA|TRBJ2-1|NA
TGTGCCAGCAGTCGGTCGCAATCCCGGGCTATGCAGTTCTTC
CASSRSQSRAMQFF
>TRBV5-1|NA|TRBJ2-5|NA
TGCGCCAGCAGCAATTGGGGGGACCAAGAGACCCAGTACTTC
CASSNWGDQETQYF
>TRBV11-2|few|TRBJ2-1|NA
TGTGCCAGCAGCTTAGACTCCGTGGGTAGCTCCTACAATGAGCAGTTCTTC
CASSLDSVGSSYNEQFF
>TRBV3-1|NA|TRBJ1-1|NA
TGTGCCAGCAGCCGGGCACAGGGTGGGACTGAAGCTTTCTTT
CASSRAQGGTEAFF
>TRBV20-1|few|TRBJ1-3|NA
TGCAGTGCCCGTTATAGGAGTACCGGAGTGGTTAACACCATATATTTT
CSARYRSTGVVNTIYF
>TRBV28|many|TRBJ1-1|TRBD1
TGTGCCAGCAGACGACAGGGATTCAACACTGAAGCTTTCTTT
CASRRQGFNTEAFF
>TRBV9|NA|TRBJ2-5|TRBD2
TGTGCCAGCAGCGTAGGGCTAGCGGGGGGAACCACGGAGACCCAGTACTTC
CASSVGLAGGTTETQYF
>TRBV30|few|TRBJ1-1|TRBD1
TGTGCCTGGGGTTCCCGATTCGTAGCAGGGGGCAGGGTTGAAGCTTTCTTT
CAWGSRFVAGGRVEAFF